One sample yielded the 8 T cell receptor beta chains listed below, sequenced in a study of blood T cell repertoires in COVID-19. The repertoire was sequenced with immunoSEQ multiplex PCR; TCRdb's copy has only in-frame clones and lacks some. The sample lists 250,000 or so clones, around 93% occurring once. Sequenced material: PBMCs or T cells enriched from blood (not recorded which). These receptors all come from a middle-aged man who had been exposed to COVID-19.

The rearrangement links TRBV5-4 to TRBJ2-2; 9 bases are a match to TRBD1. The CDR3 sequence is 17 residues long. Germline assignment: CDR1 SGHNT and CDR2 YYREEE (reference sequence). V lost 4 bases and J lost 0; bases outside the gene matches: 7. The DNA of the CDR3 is TGTGCCAGCAGCAAAACCGGGACAGGGTCGAACACCGGGGAGCTGTTTTTT. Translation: CASSKTGTGSNTGELFF.

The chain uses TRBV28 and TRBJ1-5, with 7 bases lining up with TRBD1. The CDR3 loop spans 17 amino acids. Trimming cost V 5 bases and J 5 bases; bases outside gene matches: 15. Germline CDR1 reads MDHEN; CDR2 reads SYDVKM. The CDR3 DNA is TGTGCCAGCAGTCTCACCCGGACAGGAAAGGCACATCAGCCCCAGCATTTT. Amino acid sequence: CASSLTRTGKAHQPQHF.

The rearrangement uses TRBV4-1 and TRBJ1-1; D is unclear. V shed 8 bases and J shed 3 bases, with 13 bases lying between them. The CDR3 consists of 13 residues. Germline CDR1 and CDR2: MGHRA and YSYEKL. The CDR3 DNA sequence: TGCGCCAGCTCGTGGGCCAGTTACACTGAAGCTTTCTTT. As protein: CASSWASYTEAFF.

The DNA for the CDR3 is TGTGCCAGCAGATGGGCCTCGGGGTCACCCCTCCACTTT. Translated: CASRWASGSPLHF. This chain connects TRBV6-5 to TRBJ1-6; unclear D gene. This CDR3 spans 13 amino acids. CDR1 MNHEY and CDR2 SVGAGI come from the germline V gene. The V and J ends lost 6 bases and 10 bases respectively, with 13 bases between them.

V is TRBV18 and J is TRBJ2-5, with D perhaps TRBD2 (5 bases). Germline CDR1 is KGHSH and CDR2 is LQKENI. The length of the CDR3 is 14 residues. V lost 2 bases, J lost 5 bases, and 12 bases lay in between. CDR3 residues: CASSPSAGRETQYF. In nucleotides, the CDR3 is TGTGCCAGCTCACCATCGGCGGGCAGGGAGACCCAGTACTTC.

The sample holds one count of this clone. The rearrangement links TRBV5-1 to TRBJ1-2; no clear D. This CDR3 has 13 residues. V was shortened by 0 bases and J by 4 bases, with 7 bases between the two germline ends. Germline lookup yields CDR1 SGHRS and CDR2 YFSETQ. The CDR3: CASSLEPIYGYTF. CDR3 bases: TGCGCCAGCAGCTTGGAGCCAATCTATGGCTACACCTTC.

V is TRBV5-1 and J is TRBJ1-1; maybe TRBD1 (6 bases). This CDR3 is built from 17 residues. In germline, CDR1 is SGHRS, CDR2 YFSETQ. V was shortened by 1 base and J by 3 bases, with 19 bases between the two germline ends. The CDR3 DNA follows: TGCGCCAGCAGCTTGTTCTCGAGGGGGAAGTTCGACACTGAAGCTTTCTTT. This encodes CASSLFSRGKFDTEAFF.

CDR3: CASSLGDRASTEAFF. CDR3 DNA sequence: TGTGCCAGCAGCTTGGGCGACAGGGCGAGCACTGAAGCTTTCTTT. J is TRBJ1-1 and V is TRBV5-8; 7 positions agree with TRBD1. CDR1 is SGHTS and CDR2 is YDEGEE in the germline V gene. The CDR3 sequence is 15 residues long. The junction had 6 bases not matched to a gene; V was cut back by 0 bases and J by 4 bases.